This TCR beta chain was found in a study of Ad26.COV2.S vaccination and SARS-CoV-2 variants. Produced via immunoSEQ multiplex PCR; TCRdb's table is partial and in-frame only. The sample shows 360,000 or so clones, 70% to 90% of them seen only once. Described treatment: some 20 received Ad26.COV2.S at low or high dose, single or two shots; 5 received placebo; per-sample allocation not given. Sampling occurred on day 63 after the first vaccine or placebo injection. The administered vaccine (an Ad26 vector) expressed Wuhan-strain SARS-CoV-2 spike. The CDR3 has 12 amino acids. Trimming removed 1 base from V and 9 bases from J, with 8 bases in between. CDR1 SGHRS and CDR2 YFSETQ come from the germline V gene. As concerns this clone: Its antigen is still unknown.

Points from the study as a whole: Breadth of non-spike TCRs did not differ between vaccinees and placebo recipients. After vaccination, substantial breadth of spike-specific CD8+ and CD4+ responses was reported.

The input for sequencing was peripheral blood, taken in a trial of Ad26.COV2.S vaccine versus placebo. The chain recombines TRBV5-1 with TRBJ2-1; unclear D gene. This receptor was identified in a person between 18 and 65 years old who received the Ad26.COV2.S COVID-19 vaccine or a placebo. CDR3 residues: CASSLSGGEQFF. CDR3 sequence (DNA): TGCGCCAGCAGCTTGTCCGGTGGTGAGCAGTTCTTC. The full variable domain, in which reference TRBV5-1 and TRBJ2-1 provide the parts outside the CDR3, is KAGVTQTPRYLIKTRGQQVTLSCSPISGHRSVSWYQQTPGQGLQFLFEYFSETQRNKGNFPGRFSGRQFSNSRSEMNVSTLELGDSALYLCASSLSGGEQFFGPGTRLTVL.